One sample yielded the 8 T cell receptor beta chains listed below, sequenced in a study of T cells after yellow fever vaccination. TCRdb processed the 5' RACE reads anew with MiXCR; each CDR3 protein has one entry. The table shows about 550,000 distinct CDR3 sequences, with about a fifth occurring only once. Material: PBMCs, obtained 15 days after the yellow fever booster vaccination. These receptors originate from a young man who received the YFV17D yellow fever vaccine.

This rearrangement joins TRBV20-1 to TRBJ2-1; 7 bases line up with TRBD2. From germline, CDR1 is DFQATT and CDR2 SNEGSKA (reference sequence). Trimming took 6 bases from V and 6 from J; bases not matched to a gene: 14. There are 15 residues in the CDR3. The CDR3 DNA follows: TGCAGTGCCCCATCGGCGGCTAGCGGACGCAATGAGCAGTTCTTC. It is translated as CSAPSAASGRNEQFF.

This clonotype was counted between two and nine times. This rearrangement joins TRBV5-1 to TRBJ2-3; D call uncertain. The germline V and J ends were trimmed by 0 bases and 2 bases, with 16 bases remaining between them. Germline-derived CDR1 and CDR2 are SGHRS and YFSETQ. This CDR3 region has 17 residues. The CDR3 DNA sequence: TGCGCCAGCAGCTTGGTTGCAGCGACCCCGATCACAGATACGCAGTATTTT. Amino acids: CASSLVAATPITDTQYF.

Only one count was recorded for this clonotype. CDR3 nucleotide sequence: TGTGCCAGCAGCTCCACCGTATCCCCTTTCTACAATGAGCAGTTCTTC. As protein: CASSSTVSPFYNEQFF. The chain employs TRBV7-9 and TRBJ2-1; D unclear. The CDR3 totals 16 residues. The ends were cut back, 4 bases at V and 3 bases at J, with 16 bases in the middle. Germline-derived CDR1 and CDR2 are SEHNR and FQNEAQ (reference sequence).

V is TRBV20-1 and J is TRBJ2-1; TRBD1 matches at 7 bases. The length of the CDR3 is 16 residues. The J segment lost 2 bases and the V segment lost 0 bases, leaving 7 bases of the junction unmatched. Germline lookup yields CDR1 DFQATT and CDR2 SNEGSKA (reference sequence). CDR3 DNA: TGCAGTGCTAGAGATCCCAACAGGGGCCCCTACAATGAGCAGTTCTTC. Translating it yields CSARDPNRGPYNEQFF.

The chain employs TRBV15 and TRBJ2-3; a weak D match, TRBD2 (5 bases). Germline V CDR1 and CDR2: LNHNV, YYDKDF (reference sequence). This CDR3 has 14 amino acids. The V end was cut by 3 bases, the J end by 1 base, with 8 bases between. CDR3 coding DNA: TGTGCCACCAGCAGCGACTACGGCACAGATACGCAGTATTTT. It yields the protein CATSSDYGTDTQYF.

This clonotype turned up a few times. V and J are TRBV20-1 and TRBJ2-3; 14 positions match TRBD2. The CDR3 has 18 residues. Germline-derived CDR1 and CDR2 are DFQATT and SNEGSKA (reference sequence). Trimming removed 2 bases from V and 5 bases from J; junction bases left unmatched: 12. This CDR3 is CSARSPTSGRAIGDTQYF. In DNA form, the CDR3 reads TGCAGTGCTAGATCCCCGACTAGCGGGAGGGCCATTGGAGATACGCAGTATTTT.

The chain couples TRBV10-3 to TRBJ2-7, with 8 bases identical to TRBD2. V lost 11 bases to trimming and J lost 0 bases; unmatched junction nucleotides: 9. The germline V gene encodes CDR1 ENHRY and CDR2 SYGVKD. CDR3 length: 14 residues. CDR3 DNA sequence: TGTGCCGCGCGGGAGCTAGCGGGCTCCTACGAGCAGTACTTC. Its translation is CAARELAGSYEQYF.

The CDR3 DNA sequence: TGTGCCAGCAGCTTTGCGACTAGCGGGAACAATGAGCAGTTCTTC. Its translation: CASSFATSGNNEQFF. The chain combines TRBV5-8 with TRBJ2-1; the match to TRBD2 covers 11 bases. The CDR3 sequence is 15 residues long. Germline lookup yields CDR1 SGHTS and CDR2 YDEGEE. V trimming: 2 bases; J trimming: 5 bases; junction bases outside the gene matches: 3.